This T cell receptor (beta chain) was recovered during a study of cytomegalovirus exposure and HLA in healthy donors. The CDR3 has 15 residues. V was clipped by 3 bases and J by 3 bases, with 14 bases between them. The germline V gene has CDR1 MNHEY and CDR2 SVGAGI. Only in-frame clones appear in the TCRdb table, and some are missing; sequencing was by immunoSEQ multiplex PCR. The data contain some 180,000 clones, about 89% of them singletons. The specimen was PBMCs. This sequence was found in a man aged 25 to 40 in good health and CMV-seropositive. V usage is TRBV6-5 and J usage is TRBJ1-1; D may be TRBD1 (5 bases). The CDR3 spells CASSYGRGRHTEAFF. CDR3 sequence (DNA): TGTGCCAGCAGTTATGGGAGGGGCCGGCACACTGAAGCTTTCTTT.